This T cell receptor beta chain was sequenced for a study of human T cells and chemical hapten exposure. On the study more broadly: TCR yields per sample varied, mainly owing to small pooled library volume differences.

From the RACE reads, TCRdb called clonotypes with MiXCR, one entry per CDR3 protein. The data show 250,000 or so distinct CDR3 sequences, with about 9.4% seen just once and about 2.1% held by the top ten. Regarding time point: pre-sensitization, week 0. As to treatment: therapeutic diphenylcyclopropenone sensitization with weekly scalp DPC. This TCR was sampled from a woman aged 40 to 50 with alopecia areata. Some clones in this sample may be carry-over from other donors' samples. Here the sequenced sample was whole blood, taken in connection with sensitization to the hapten diphenylcyclopropenone (DPC).

CDR3 coding DNA: TGTGCCAGCAGGCGGTGGGACAGGGGGCTTAGGCGGGAGCGGCAAAAGGATGAGCAGTTCTTC. Its protein product is CASRRWDRGLRRERQKDEQFF. V is TRBV27 and J is TRBJ2-1; TRBD1 aligns across 12 bases. CDR1 and CDR2 (germline): MNHEY, SMNVEV (reference sequence). The CDR3 contains 21 residues. Trimming took 6 bases from V and 8 from J; bases not matched to a gene: 26.